The rows below give T cell receptor beta chains drawn from one sample of a study of OX40 agonist ivuxolimab in advanced cancers. TCRdb keeps only in-frame clones here, not all; method: immunoSEQ multiplex PCR. This table has about 35,000 clones, 84% appearing once. Source: CD4+ or CD8+ T cells sorted from blood, taken in a trial of the OX40 agonist ivuxolimab. The receptor source for this set is an adult with an advanced solid tumor such as melanoma, head and neck, liver or kidney cancer. Each CDR3 is given with its conserved first and last residue. A D gene is named only where the DNA matches it firmly. Only part of the rows carry a size: once, few, many, or a class if the clone is expanded.

TRBD2	-	TRBJ2-1	TRBV10-2	TGCGCCAGCAGTGAACTAGTAGCGGGAGGGATAAGTGAGCAGTTCTTC	CASSELVAGGISEQFF
-	-	TRBJ2-3	TRBV6-5	TGTGCCAGCAGTTATTCAAGCACAGATACGCAGTATTTT	CASSYSSTDTQYF
-	-	TRBJ1-2	TRBV28	TGTGCCAGCAGTCGGCAGATAAATGGCTACACCTTC	CASSRQINGYTF
-	-	TRBJ2-1	TRBV29-1	TGCAGCGGCGACAACATAAAAAGCTCCTACAATGAGCAGTTCTTC	CSGDNIKSSYNEQFF
-	-	TRBJ1-1	TRBV28	TGTGCCAGCAGTTTGAGGATGGGGACTGAAGCTTTCTTT	CASSLRMGTEAFF
-	-	TRBJ2-7	TRBV29-1	TGCAGCGTTGGTCTTGTCTGGAGCTCCTACGAGCAGTACTTC	CSVGLVWSSYEQYF
-	-	TRBJ2-5	TRBV6-1	TGTGCCAGCAGCATACTTTTACGAGAGACCCAGTACTTC	CASSILLRETQYF
-	-	TRBJ1-6	TRBV6-1	TGTGCCAGCAGTGAAGGGGGGGATTCACCCCTCCACTTT	CASSEGGDSPLHF
TRBD2	-	TRBJ2-2	TRBV4-1	TGCGCCAGCAGCCAAGAACGGGGCGGGAGGGCCCTTGGGACCGGGGAGCTGTTTTTT	CASSQERGGRALGTGELFF
-	-	TRBJ1-1	TRBV6-5	TGTGCCAGCAGTTACAAAGCGGGTAGGTACACTGAAGCTTTCTTT	CASSYKAGRYTEAFF
-	-	TRBJ2-7	TRBV28	TGTGCCAGCAGGTTGGTGGGGGACGGCACCTACGAGCAGTACTTC	CASRLVGDGTYEQYF
TRBD2	-	TRBJ2-7	TRBV5-1	TGCGCCAGCAGCCCCGGGACTAGCGGGGGATCCTACGAGCAGTACTTC	CASSPGTSGGSYEQYF
-	-	TRBJ1-3	TRBV5-6	TGTGCCAGCAGCTTGGGACAGCTATTCTCTGGAAACACCATATATTTT	CASSLGQLFSGNTIYF
-	-	TRBJ2-7	TRBV5-1	TGCGCCAGCAGCTTTGTTGGTCCAGGCGAGCAGTACTTC	CASSFVGPGEQYF
-	-	TRBJ1-1	TRBV2	TGTGCCAGCCAATTAGAGGGGCTGAACACTGAAGCTTTCTTT	CASQLEGLNTEAFF
-	-	TRBJ1-6	TRBV6-1	TGTGCCAGCAGTGAAGGAGACAGGTATAATTCACCCCTCCACTTT	CASSEGDRYNSPLHF
-	-	TRBJ2-1	TRBV13	TGTGCCAGCAGCCCCCAGGGTAGCTCCTACAATGAGCAGTTCTTC	CASSPQGSSYNEQFF
-	-	TRBJ1-2	TRBV28	TGTGCCAGCGCCCGGGGGGGGGATTTTGGCTACACCTTC	CASARGGDFGYTF
TRBD2	-	TRBJ2-7	TRBV7-3	TGTGCCAGCAGCACGGTCGGGACTAGCGGGGCCTACGAGCAGTACTTC	CASSTVGTSGAYEQYF
-	-	TRBJ2-7	TRBV5-1	TGCGCCAGCAGCTTGGCCTGGGGGGGCGACGAGCAGTACTTC	CASSLAWGGDEQYF
-	-	TRBJ1-3	TRBV9	TGTGCCAGCAGCGTAGGTCAGGCCCCCATATATTTT	CASSVGQAPIYF
-	-	TRBJ2-3	TRBV5-6	TGTGCCAGCAGTTTCGACTGGTACACAGATACGCAGTATTTT	CASSFDWYTDTQYF
-	-	TRBJ2-3	TRBV6-1	TGTGCCAGCAGTGCTTGGAGCACAGATACGCAGTATTTT	CASSAWSTDTQYF
-	few	TRBJ2-7	TRBV28	TGTGCCAGCAGTCAGACGCCGTCCTACGAGCAGTACTTC	CASSQTPSYEQYF
TRBD1	-	TRBJ2-7	TRBV19	TGTGCCAGCAGGGACAGGGGGGGGTACGAGCAGTACTTC	CASRDRGGYEQYF
TRBD2	once	TRBJ2-2	TRBV9	TGTGCCAGCAGCCGAACTAGCGGGGCGAACACCGGGGAGCTGTTTTTT	CASSRTSGANTGELFF
-	-	TRBJ2-5	TRBV19	TGTGCCAGTAGTATAGTATCAGGCCCAGCAGAGACCCAGTACTTC	CASSIVSGPAETQYF
-	-	TRBJ2-5	TRBV2	TGTGCCAGCAATAGGGAGTTCGTCCAAGAGACCCAGTACTTC	CASNREFVQETQYF
TRBD1	-	TRBJ1-2	TRBV6-6	TGTGCCAGCAGTTACCCGACAGGGGACGACTATGGCTACACCTTC	CASSYPTGDDYGYTF
-	-	TRBJ2-5	TRBV2	TGTGCCAGCAGTGAAGACCTTTTGAAGACCCAGTACTTC	CASSEDLLKTQYF
-	-	TRBJ2-5	TRBV28	TGTGCCAGCAGTCCAGGACGGATCCAAGAGACCCAGTACTTC	CASSPGRIQETQYF
-	-	TRBJ1-1	TRBV2	TGTGCCAGCAGTGTCATCCAGGCTGTCAATACTGAAGCTTTCTTT	CASSVIQAVNTEAFF
-	-	TRBJ2-7	TRBV29-1	TGCAGCGTTTTTCCGACCGACAGGACCTACGAGCAGTACTTC	CSVFPTDRTYEQYF
-	-	TRBJ1-2	TRBV28	TGTGCCAGCAGTTTCATCTATGGCTACACCTTC	CASSFIYGYTF
TRBD2	few	TRBJ2-7	TRBV7-8	TGTGCCAGCAGCTTAGGGTATTTAGCGGGGGGAACCTACGAGCAGTACTTC	CASSLGYLAGGTYEQYF
TRBD2	-	TRBJ2-7	TRBV25-1	TGTGCCAGCGCTCGGGGGGGCTACGAGCAGTACTTC	CASARGGYEQYF
-	few	TRBJ1-6	TRBV2	TGTGCCAGCAAAGGGCCGGGAAAAAATTCACCCCTCCACTTT	CASKGPGKNSPLHF
TRBD2	-	TRBJ2-2	TRBV19	TGTGCCAGTAGTGTTAAGCGGGGGGACAACACCGGGGAGCTGTTTTTT	CASSVKRGDNTGELFF
-	-	TRBJ2-2	TRBV7-2	TGTGCCAGCAGCCTAAAGTTGGGTACCGGGGAGCTGTTTTTT	CASSLKLGTGELFF
-	-	TRBJ2-5	TRBV2	TGTGCCAGCAGTGCACAGGGTACCGGTATAGAGACCCAGTACTTC	CASSAQGTGIETQYF
TRBD2	-	TRBJ2-7	TRBV6-6	TGTGCCAGCAGAGAGCGGGAGGGGGGACTCTACGAGCAGTACTTC	CASREREGGLYEQYF
-	-	TRBJ2-5	TRBV5-1	TGCGCCAGCAGCTTGGTTCCAGGGACAGAGACCCAGTACTTC	CASSLVPGTETQYF